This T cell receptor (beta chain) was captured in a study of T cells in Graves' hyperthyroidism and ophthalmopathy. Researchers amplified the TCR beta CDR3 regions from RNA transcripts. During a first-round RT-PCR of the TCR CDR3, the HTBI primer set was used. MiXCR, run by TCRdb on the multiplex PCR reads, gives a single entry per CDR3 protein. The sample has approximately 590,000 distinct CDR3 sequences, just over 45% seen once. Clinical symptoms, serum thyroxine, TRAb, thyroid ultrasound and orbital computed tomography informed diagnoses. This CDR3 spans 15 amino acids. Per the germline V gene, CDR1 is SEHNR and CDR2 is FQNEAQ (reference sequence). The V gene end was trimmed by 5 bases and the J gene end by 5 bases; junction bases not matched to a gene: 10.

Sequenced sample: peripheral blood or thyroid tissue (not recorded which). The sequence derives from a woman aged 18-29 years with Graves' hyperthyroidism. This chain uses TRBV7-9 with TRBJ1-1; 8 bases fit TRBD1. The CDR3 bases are TGTGCCAGCAGCACCCGGCAGGGGGCGCGAACTGAAGCTTTCTTT. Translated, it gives CASSTRQGARTEAFF. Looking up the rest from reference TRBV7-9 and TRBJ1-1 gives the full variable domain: DTGVSQNPRHKITKRGQNVTFRCDPISEHNRLYWYRQTLGQGPEFLTYFQNEAQLEKSRLLSDRFSAERPKGSFSTLEIQRTEQGDSAMYLCASSTRQGARTEAFFGQGTRLTVV.